The 10 T cell receptor beta chains below come from one sample, sequenced in a study of T cells in Graves' hyperthyroidism and ophthalmopathy. TCR beta CDR3 sequences were amplified from RNA transcripts. During a first-round RT-PCR of the TCR CDR3, the HTBI primer set was used. In TCRdb, the multiplex PCR reads were re-called with MiXCR into one record per CDR3 protein. The sample consists of about 640,000 distinct CDR3 sequences, around 20% of them appearing once. Source material: blood. The receptor set was obtained from a man under 40 with Graves' ophthalmopathy.

The rearrangement joins TRBV7-9 to TRBJ2-1; 9 nucleotides match TRBD2. The germline V gene encodes CDR1 SEHNR and CDR2 FQNEAQ (reference sequence). The ends lost 5 bases at V and 8 bases at J; junction bases unmatched: 10. This CDR3 comprises 15 residues. CDR3 nucleotides: TGTGCCAGCAGCAACGAAATAGCGGGAGTTTATGAGCAGTTCTTC. Its protein is CASSNEIAGVYEQFF.

The chain couples TRBV18 to TRBJ2-5; tentatively, D is TRBD2 (5 bases). V was clipped by 6 bases and J by 5 bases, with 16 bases between them. CDR1 and CDR2 (germline): KGHSH, LQKENI. This CDR3 is 14 amino acids long. Here the CDR3 DNA reads TGTGCCAGCTCCCTTAACGGGGAGCGGGAGACCCAGTACTTC. Amino acid sequence: CASSLNGERETQYF.

V and J are TRBV6-1 and TRBJ2-7; TRBD1 might be the D (6 bases). Germline V gene sequence: CDR1 MNHNS, CDR2 SASEGT. V gave up 6 bases and J gave up 3 bases, with 15 bases separating them. The CDR3 has 14 amino acids. This chain's CDR3 is CASSDRDNNYEQYF. The CDR3 coding sequence is TGTGCCAGCAGCGACCGGGACAATAACTACGAGCAGTACTTC.

This clonotype came up once. Because it lacks the conserved phenylalanine or tryptophan at the end, this CDR3 is likely a read error. This rearrangement joins TRBV28 to TRBJ2-7; TRBD1 aligns across 10 bases. This CDR3 has 17 residues. Germline loops: CDR1 MDHEN, CDR2 SYDVKM. Trimming cost V 1 base and J 2 bases; bases outside gene matches: 8. The CDR3 region has the DNA TGTGCCAGCAGTTTATCCCCCGGGACAGGGGATCCCTACGAGCAGTACCTC. Amino acid sequence: CASSLSPGTGDPYEQYL.

This clonotype has ten or more counts. The V call is TRBV5-1, the J call TRBJ2-2, with D tentatively TRBD2 (6 bases). CDR1 and CDR2 from the germline V gene are SGHRS and YFSETQ. The V end lost 8 bases, the J end lost 0 bases, and 14 bases lay between the germline ends. The CDR3 has 15 residues. CDR3: CASSPGLPNTGELFF. The CDR3 nucleotides read TGCGCCAGTAGTCCGGGACTCCCGAACACCGGGGAGCTGTTTTTT.

This clonotype was observed a handful of times. CDR3 sequence: CSASGIREGFADTQYF. The CDR3 bases are TGCAGTGCTAGTGGGATCCGGGAGGGTTTTGCAGATACGCAGTATTTT. The J gene is TRBJ2-3, the V gene TRBV20-1; 8 bases are a match to TRBD2. This CDR3 spans 16 amino acids. V lost 3 bases and J lost 4; bases outside the gene matches: 12. Germline V gene data show CDR1 as DFQATT and CDR2 as SNEGSKA (reference sequence).

This clonotype has a handful of counts. This sequence joins TRBV4-1 and TRBJ1-4; D is unresolved. There are 15 residues in the CDR3. Trimming stripped 2 bases from V and 7 bases from J, with 14 bases between. Germline CDR1 and CDR2: MGHRA and YSYEKL. CDR3 in DNA: TGCGCCAGCAGCCAACTCGGTGAGGGCACTGAAAAACTGTTTTTT. Protein product: CASSQLGEGTEKLFF.

The J gene is TRBJ1-5, the V gene TRBV19, with 10 bases fitting TRBD1. Germline lookup yields CDR1 LNHDA and CDR2 SQIVND (reference sequence). This CDR3 comprises 14 residues. J was trimmed by 5 bases and V by 4 bases; bases with no gene match: 2. DNA for the CDR3: TGTGCCAGTAGTAAAGACAGGGGGCATCAGCCCCAGCATTTT. It is translated as CASSKDRGHQPQHF.

This sequence joins TRBV5-1 and TRBJ2-7; maybe TRBD1 (5 bases). The germline CDR1 and CDR2 sequences are SGHRS and YFSETQ. V was clipped by 0 bases and J by 3 bases, with 13 bases between them. CDR3 length: 15 amino acids. The chain's CDR3 is CASSLDNRQYYEQYF. CDR3 nucleotides: TGCGCCAGCAGCTTGGATAACAGGCAGTACTACGAGCAGTACTTC.

The rearrangement joins TRBV7-8 to TRBJ1-2; 7 nucleotides match TRBD1. The CDR3 is 14 amino acids. The V segment lost 0 bases and the J segment 7 bases; nucleotides outside the gene matches: 5. Germline-derived CDR1 and CDR2 are SGHVS and FQNEAQ. The CDR3 sequence: CASSLAHRGGGYTF. The DNA for the CDR3 is TGTGCCAGCAGCTTAGCGCACAGGGGTGGTGGCTACACCTTC.